This T cell receptor (beta chain) stems from a study of cytomegalovirus exposure and HLA in healthy donors (dated by TCRdb to about 2017). At the level of the whole study: An earlier analysis of more than 550 of the donors reported 276 Gb of sequence data and approximately 120 million unique TCR beta sequences obtained from 180 million or so T cells. Rather than drawing on any new phenotypic data, the later analysis identified candidate immune exposures from TCR beta sequences and the way those sequences occurred across donors. About 5 DR-DQ haplotypes were handled as single units for association and clustering, since linkage in the cohort was strong. Among about 400 genotyped donors of the cohort, an average of roughly 230,000 unique TCR beta nucleotide sequences was sequenced per donor, of which about 18% were non-productive. A later genetic analysis took genome-wide SNP genotypes for about 55% of the roughly 670 donors and used that subset as a discovery cohort. Using immunosequencing, the study profiled T cell repertoires from approximately 700 subjects and related those repertoires to cytomegalovirus serostatus. To study patterns of TCR occurrence, a later analysis re-analyzed previously published TCR beta repertoires from 600 to 750 donors and added high-resolution HLA genotyping. Among the approximately 420 genotyped donors, under 90% belonged to the genetic ancestry cluster associated with self-reported Caucasian donors. The study was designed to test whether signatures of past pathogen exposure could be identified by cataloging public T cell receptors. Along with the approximately 700-subject first cohort, a separate validation cohort of around 120 different subjects was used. Class I and class II HLA loci were covered by the typing at four-digit resolution. An early release that covered some 640 HLA-typed donors contained approximately 300 gigabases of sequencing data and 80 million or so unique TCR sequences. Typing coverage varied by locus: about 629-630 donors for A, B, C, DRB1 and DQB1; under 550 for DQA1; more than 600 for DPA1; about 450 for DPB1. All discovery cohort repertoires had been generated on a single sequencing platform. Donor age, sex, ethnicity and CMV serostatus were compiled alongside the repertoire data. To decide whether each TCR beta V gene segment behaved as functional or pseudogenic, an earlier analysis of some 600 of the donors relied on high-throughput TCR beta sequencing. High-throughput TCR immunosequencing, statistical association of individual TCRs with disease status, and machine learning were combined to predict cytomegalovirus infection status. Study-wide conclusions, independent of this receptor: When HLA alleles, especially DR and DQ, strongly co-occurred, attributing TCR associations to individual alleles was difficult. An earlier analysis of around 600 of the donors showed that most TCR beta V segments appeared in productive rearrangements either about 87% or about 30% of the time, which broadly matched IMGT annotations. In a later analysis, the rate of TCR association differed among HLA loci, with DRB1 alleles having the most associated TCRs and HLA-C alleles having the fewest. A later analysis found that most CMV-associated TCR beta chains appeared HLA-restricted, with HLA associations seemingly driven largely by CMV exposure. A further reported finding was that TCR beta sequences accurately predicted the HLA-A and HLA-B alleles for most subjects in the first cohort. Three of the identified cytomegalovirus-associated TCR beta chains were confirmed in vitro to be specific for cytomegalovirus antigens. A later analysis found that HLA-associated TCR beta chains were more clonally expanded and had lower generation probabilities than equally common non-associated chains. A total of fewer than 200 TCR beta chains were listed by the study as associated with cytomegalovirus. The classifier was reported to diagnose cytomegalovirus status with high specificity and sensitivity in both the original cohort and the validation cohort. According to a later analysis, parvovirus B19, influenza, CMV and Epstein-Barr virus appeared linked to several top co-occurrence clusters. The earlier analysis of approximately 590 of the donors excluded over 15 rarely observed V segments, including chromosome 9 orphons, because counts were too low. HLA typing was unavailable for some donors at each locus, so association tests used only the typed subset. In a later genetic analysis, a missense DCLRE1C variant was associated with V-gene and J-gene trimming of TCR beta chains, and the association was replicated in an independent cohort. While some public TCRs were present in many individuals, most TCR sequences turned up only very rarely across donors. A later genetic analysis reported fewer N-insertions in productive TCRs among donors in an Asian-associated ancestry cluster than the roughly 670-donor mean. Some IMGT-functional V segments, including TRBV6-2 and TRBV6-3, could not be told apart with the 87-base-pair reads, so those segments were excluded. For the cohort, immune exposure information was limited to CMV serostatus. Correlated functional status among segregating V segments might reflect linkage disequilibrium, but an unknown experimental factor could not be ruled out. A group of highly shared sequence variants was considered likely to be a technical artifact of the sequencing pipeline. This cohort had only TCR beta chains sequenced, and the lack of alpha or paired-chain data limited which features could be detected. Sequencing depth was assumed to be roughly uniform across donors in the presence/absence analyses, though that assumption may not hold. At a false discovery rate of 0.05, a later analysis linked around 15,000 TCR beta sequences to specific HLA alleles. The authors suggested that the approach could potentially be extended to other disease states and immunological phenotypes.

The cohort was made up of 500 to 850 healthy bone marrow donors. Cohort members were all nominally healthy when sampled, although unrecorded immune exposures were likely present. The donor was CMV seronegative and belonged to the group of 350 to 400 seronegative cohort members. A peripheral blood sample was collected from each donor, and TCR beta sequencing was performed on peripheral blood mononuclear cells. The Qiagen DNeasy Blood Extraction Kit was used to extract genomic DNA from the blood cell samples. Via the germline V gene (reference sequence), CDR1 is LNHDA and CDR2 SQIVND. V was cut back by 0 bases and J by 4 bases, leaving a gap of 10 bases between them. The CDR3 goes from the cysteine to the phenylalanine over 15 residues. CDR3 DNA is the only sequence kept; it has 45 bases, read in frame from the first base. Concerning this clone itself: The specificity of this receptor is unknown. It has no much larger one-base neighbor in the sample; base qualities were not kept.

Libraries were constructed by the immunoSEQ multiplex PCR assay. For the multiplex PCR, a mixture combining 60 forward primers for TCR Vbeta segments and 13 reverse primers for TCR Jbeta segments was used. Amplification of the CDR3 region of rearranged TCR beta genes was performed with a multiplex PCR assay on genomic DNA. The Illumina HiSeq System was used to sequence the amplified TCR beta libraries as 87-base-pair reads. Under the source paper's analysis protocol: In a later analysis, roughly 80 million unique TCR beta chains were counted across the 650 to 750 repertoires, and roughly 10 million of these chains were shared by at least two donors. To remove PCR and sequencing errors, raw reads were error-corrected and collapsed into unique sequences using a nearest-neighbor algorithm that merged closely related sequences. V, D and J gene segments were assigned by aligning CDR3 sequences to IMGT reference sequences. For a sequence to be retained, a match of at least six nucleotides was required to both a V gene segment and a J gene segment. Rearrangements were called productive when the CDR3 lacked stop codons and stayed in frame with V and J; all others were non-productive. Following IMGT convention, CDR3 was defined as the stretch from the second conserved V-encoded cysteine to the conserved J-encoded phenylalanine. The earlier analysis of some 540 of the donors excluded any sequence lacking an unambiguous match to a single V gene segment. An earlier analysis of some 610 of the donors called V segments functional above 56.7% productive rearrangements and segregating when the between-donor standard deviation exceeded 5%. A statistical classification framework was developed to diagnose cytomegalovirus status using the catalog of TCR beta chain sequences. V and J gene assignment, in a later analysis, came from comparing TCR nucleotide sequences with IMGT/GENE-DB human TR gene sequences. The TCRdist pipeline was used in a later analysis to assign CDR3 sequences and most-parsimonious VDJ recombination scenarios. In a later analysis, every TCR beta chain was defined by the combination of its CDR3 amino acid sequence and its V-gene family, and reads without a unique V-gene family were dropped. In a later analysis, 450 to 600 highly shared, low-generation-probability nucleotide sequences were removed to address suspected cross-contamination and a sequencing artifact. In a later analysis, a clonal expansion index was calculated for each public chain from normalized within-repertoire ranks of inferred template counts. In a later analysis, generation probabilities were computed using a VDJ recombination model fitted to out-of-frame rearrangements, and the results were checked against IGoR. In a later analysis, TCR-TCR, TCR-HLA and TCR-CMV co-occurrence was scored with hypergeometric tests, and a repertoire-size bias correction was applied to TCR pairs. False discovery rates were estimated in a later analysis by permuting HLA or CMV assignments 20 times. In a later analysis, co-occurring TCRs were grouped with DBSCAN, and TCRdist sequence similarity was added when clustering was performed within HLA-allele-positive subsets. Co-occurrence clustering excluded repertoires with fewer than 30,000 or more than 120,000 public chains, plus five with anomalous nucleotide sharing. TCRdb's version of the immuneACCESS table is confined to in-frame rearrangements and falls short of the full clone set. An unresolved V gene accounts for under half of the shortfall where checked; the remainder is of unknown origin. D and trimming come from the DNA, and the V and J calls and clone size come from that table. Within this sample are some 95,000 clones, with less than 70% of them counted one time only. Of the sample, 1.2% falls within the top ten clones.

This TCR came from a female donor in good health and CMV-seronegative. The specimen was PBMCs. The rearrangement joined TRBV19 to TRBJ1-5; TRBD1 is possibly the D segment (6 matching bases). The DNA sequence is given as TGTGCCAGTAGTATAGACGGCAGGGGTAATCAGCCCCAGCATTTT. This sequence encodes CASSIDGRGNQPQHF.